This TCR beta chain appears in the sequencing data of a study of control samples from healthy donors and cancer patients. Clones were read by immunoSEQ multiplex PCR, and TCRdb kept only the in-frame ones, dropping some. This sample has 80,000 to 85,000 clones, with 70% to 90% found just once. V gave up 8 bases and J gave up 8 bases, with 15 bases separating them. CDR1 and CDR2 (germline): MNHEY, SMNVEV (reference sequence). This CDR3 contains 12 residues. The gene calls are TRBV27 and TRBJ1-2, with D possibly TRBD1 on 6 matching bases. Material: blood. This receptor was identified in a woman aged 45-59 years in good health. The CDR3 DNA sequence: TGTGCCAGCCCAGGGGTGGCTTGGGGCTACACCTTC. Protein product: CASPGVAWGYTF.